A single sample is the source of the 9 T cell receptor beta chains below, sequenced in a study of Graves' ophthalmopathy and Graves' hyperthyroidism. Researchers took RNA transcripts and amplified TCR beta CDR3 regions from them. After a first-round RT-PCR with HTBI primers, a second-round multiplex PCR was run. Via MiXCR, TCRdb re-called the multiplex PCR reads, giving one row per CDR3 protein. The sample consists of hundreds of thousands of distinct CDR3 sequences, 45% of them appearing once. The source material was peripheral blood. These receptors were taken from an adult man with Graves' ophthalmopathy.

The J gene is TRBJ1-4, the V gene TRBV2; the D is unclear. Trimming stripped 8 bases from V and 5 bases from J, with 18 bases between. The germline CDR1 and CDR2 sequences are SNHLY and FYNNEI. This CDR3 is 15 amino acids long. This CDR3 reads CASHQGLTNNEKLFF. The DNA for the CDR3 is TGTGCCAGCCATCAAGGACTGACAAACAATGAAAAACTGTTTTTT.

This chain joins TRBV7-2 and TRBJ1-1; a weak D match, TRBD1 (5 bases). CDR3 length equals 13 residues. From germline, CDR1 is SGHTA and CDR2 FQGNSA. Trimming took 2 bases from V and 7 from J, leaving 11 bases between them. The CDR3 is CASSLRGRNEAFF. The CDR3 DNA follows: TGTGCCAGCAGCTTAAGGGGCAGGAATGAAGCTTTCTTT.

J is TRBJ2-7 and V is TRBV5-6; the D is unclear. The CDR3 totals 13 residues. V was pared by 6 bases and J by 2 bases, with 12 bases between. The germline V gene has CDR1 SGHDT and CDR2 YYEEEE. CDR3 nucleotides: TGTGCCAGCACCTACAGCGCCACCTACGAGCAGTACTTC. This codes for CASTYSATYEQYF.

This sequence joins TRBV29-1 and TRBJ2-7; 9 bases are shared with TRBD2. Trimming removed 6 bases from V and 2 bases from J; junction bases left unmatched: 5. The CDR3 contains 13 residues. CDR1 and CDR2 (germline): SQVTM, ANQGSEA. CDR3 amino acids: CSVLAGETYEQYF. CDR3 DNA: TGCAGCGTGTTAGCGGGAGAGACCTACGAGCAGTACTTC.

This rearrangement joins TRBV20-1 to TRBJ2-5, with D possibly being TRBD1 or TRBD2 (7 bases each). Trimming took off 3 bases at V and 4 bases at J, with 24 bases between the two ends. Germline CDR1 DFQATT, CDR2 SNEGSKA (reference sequence). There are 17 residues in the CDR3. In DNA, the CDR3 is TGCAGTGCTAGTGGGGGAGGGCAGGGGGTACAGGGAGAGACCCAGTACTTC. Translating it yields CSASGGGQGVQGETQYF.

The rearrangement links TRBV7-8 to TRBJ1-2; a weak D match, TRBD1 (6 bases). The V gene's germline CDR1 is SGHVS and CDR2 FQNEAQ. The CDR3 has 15 amino acids. Trimming removed 5 bases from V and 0 bases from J, with 13 bases in between. The CDR3 is CASSPGTPSNYGYTF. The CDR3 DNA is TGTGCCAGCAGCCCCGGGACACCTTCTAACTATGGCTACACCTTC.

The rearrangement links TRBV3-1 to TRBJ2-7; D could derive from TRBD1 or TRBD2 (5 bases each). Trimming took off 6 bases at V and 0 bases at J, with 15 bases between the two ends. The CDR3 is made up of 15 amino acids. The germline gives CDR1 LGHDT, CDR2 YNNKEL (reference sequence). The CDR3 nucleotides are TGTGCCAGCAGTTTCAATTGGGACGGCTCCTACGAGCAGTACTTC. As protein: CASSFNWDGSYEQYF.

This clonotype was counted ten times or more. The CDR3 DNA is TGTGCCAGCAGCTTCGACGCTAACTATGGCTACACCTTC. Translated, it gives CASSFDANYGYTF. The gene calls are TRBV7-9 and TRBJ1-2; D is undetermined. The CDR3 runs to 13 residues. Germline loops: CDR1 SEHNR, CDR2 FQNEAQ (reference sequence). The V gene lost 3 bases and the J gene lost 0 bases, with 5 bases spanning the gap.

This clonotype has ten or more counts. The rearrangement uses TRBV24-1 and TRBJ1-5; D not certain. Trimming pared 3 bases from V and 3 bases from J, leaving 2 bases between. Germline-derived CDR1 and CDR2 are KGHDR and SFDVKD. The CDR3 totals 12 residues. CDR3 nucleotide sequence: TGTGCCACCAGTGATGTCAATCAGCCCCAGCATTTT. It codes for CATSDVNQPQHF.